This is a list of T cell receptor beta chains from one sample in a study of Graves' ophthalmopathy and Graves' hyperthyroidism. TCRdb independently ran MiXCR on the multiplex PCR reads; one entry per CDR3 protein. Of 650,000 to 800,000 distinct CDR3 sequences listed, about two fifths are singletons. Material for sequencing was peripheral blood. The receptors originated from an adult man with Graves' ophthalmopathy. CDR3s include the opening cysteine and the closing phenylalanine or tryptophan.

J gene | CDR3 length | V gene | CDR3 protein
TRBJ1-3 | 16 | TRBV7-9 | CASSQHEFRSGNTIYF
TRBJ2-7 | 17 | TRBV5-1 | CASSLGVLVEGSYEQYF
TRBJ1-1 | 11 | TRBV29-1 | CSVAEGVSAFF
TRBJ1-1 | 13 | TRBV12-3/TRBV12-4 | CASGPQMNTEAFF
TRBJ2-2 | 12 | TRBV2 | CASSGLAGELFF
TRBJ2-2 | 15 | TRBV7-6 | CASRTGTGGSGELFF
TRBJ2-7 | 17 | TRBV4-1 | CASSQEVSGLPFYEQYF
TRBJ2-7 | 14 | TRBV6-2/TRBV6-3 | CASSYERGLYEQYF
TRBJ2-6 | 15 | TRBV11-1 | CASSIGQGGANVLTF
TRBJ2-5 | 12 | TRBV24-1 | CATSYGGGTQYF
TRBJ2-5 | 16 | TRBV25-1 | CASVEDRGDSQETQYF
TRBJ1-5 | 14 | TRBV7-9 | CASSPPGNNQPQHF
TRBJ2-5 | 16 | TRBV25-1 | CASVERSGAAGETQYF
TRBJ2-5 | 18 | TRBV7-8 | CASSLGTQARGSTETQYF
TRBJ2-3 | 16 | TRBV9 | CASSVSGGASTDTQYF
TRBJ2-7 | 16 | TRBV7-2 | CASSPQTSGGVYEQYF
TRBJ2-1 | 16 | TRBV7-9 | CASSLSSGVSYNEQFF
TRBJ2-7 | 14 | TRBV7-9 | CASSSTTGVSEQYF
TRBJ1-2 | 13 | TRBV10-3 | CAIRPVGGNGYTF
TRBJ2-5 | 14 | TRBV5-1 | CASRALQNQKTQYF
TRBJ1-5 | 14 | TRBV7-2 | CAWSVRWDNQPQHF